This passage covers 23 T cell receptor beta chains from one sample sequenced in a study of blood T cell repertoires in COVID-19 (dated by TCRdb to about 2020). The library was produced with the immunoSEQ multiplex PCR assay. In TCRdb, the immuneACCESS table is reduced to in-frame sequences with V and J assigned. These tables do not hold every clone; where another copy was compared, an unresolved V gene accounts for under half, and the others remain unexplained. The sample includes about 670,000 clones, with more than 80% observed a single time. Approximately 0.25% of the sample is in the top ten clones. Sequencing was carried out using peripheral blood. These receptors were taken from a young woman with acute or convalescent COVID-19.

The rearrangement joins TRBV29-1 to TRBJ1-1; TRBD1 might be the D (6 bases). Between the trimmed V and J ends, which lost 6 bases and 1 base, there was a span of 12 bases. The CDR3 runs 13 residues. The germline CDR1 and CDR2 sequences are SQVTM and ANQGSEA. DNA for the CDR3: TGCAGCGTGGACGCAGGGGCGAACACTGAAGCTTTCTTT. Residues: CSVDAGANTEAFF.

The chain couples TRBV10-2 to TRBJ2-7; D not certain. Deletions cut 4 bases from V and 0 bases from J, with 10 bases between. This CDR3 is 14 amino acids long. Germline lookup yields CDR1 WSHSY and CDR2 SAAADI. In DNA form, the CDR3 reads TGCGCCAGCAGTGTATCGCGGAGCTCCTACGAGCAGTACTTC. Protein sequence: CASSVSRSSYEQYF.

The chain employs TRBV4-1 and TRBJ2-7; 9 bases agree with TRBD1. CDR1 and CDR2 from the germline V gene are MGHRA and YSYEKL. J gave up 1 base and V 4 bases, and 5 bases lay outside the gene matches. CDR3 length: 15 amino acids. Here the CDR3 reads CASSLDGQGSYEQYF. The CDR3 region has the DNA TGCGCCAGCAGCCTAGACGGACAGGGGTCCTACGAGCAGTACTTC.

The chain carries TRBV12-5 and TRBJ1-2; D gene uncertain. V lost 0 bases and J 6 bases, leaving 23 bases between the germline ends. The length of the CDR3 is 18 residues. Germline V gene data show CDR1 as LGHNT and CDR2 as FRNRAP. The CDR3 reads CASGLVISGFSEEDGYTF. CDR3 sequence (DNA): TGTGCTAGTGGTTTGGTAATTAGCGGTTTTTCCGAAGAGGATGGCTACACCTTC.

The chain carries TRBV7-9 and TRBJ2-5; D not certain. V gave up 5 bases and J gave up 4 bases, with 2 bases separating them. Germline-derived CDR1 and CDR2 are SEHNR and FQNEAQ (reference sequence). This CDR3 region has 10 residues. The CDR3 DNA reads TGTGCCAGCAGCCGAGAGACCCAGTACTTC. Translated: CASSRETQYF.

The genes are TRBV25-1 and TRBJ1-6; TRBD1 might be the D (6 bases). Germline V CDR1 and CDR2: MGHDK, SYGVNS. The CDR3 is made up of 15 amino acids. Deletions cut 5 bases from V and 6 bases from J, with 14 bases between. CDR3 nucleotide sequence: TGTGCCAGCAGTCCCACCCAGGGGCTTAATTCACCCCTCCACTTT. It is translated as CASSPTQGLNSPLHF.

The genes are TRBV6-2 or TRBV6-3 and TRBJ1-6; 9 bases are shared with TRBD1. Germline V lookup: CDR1 MNHEY, CDR2 SVGEGT. CDR3 size: 16 residues. J gave up 6 bases and V 2 bases, and 5 bases lay outside the gene matches. CDR3 nucleotide sequence: TGTGCCAGCAGTTACAAGGCGGGACAGGGTAATTCACCCCTCCACTTT. Translating gives CASSYKAGQGNSPLHF.

On this clone: The same CDR3 can be traced to other DNA sequences in this sample. This chain connects TRBV24-1 to TRBJ2-7; 8 bases agree with TRBD1. This CDR3 spans 14 amino acids. J lost 5 bases, V lost 3 bases, and 5 bases had no gene match. In germline, CDR1 is KGHDR, CDR2 SFDVKD. The CDR3 here is CATSDPGQGDEQYF. The DNA for the CDR3 is TGTGCCACCAGTGATCCAGGACAGGGAGACGAGCAGTACTTC.

The chain is built from TRBV5-6 and TRBJ2-2, with D perhaps matching TRBD1 (6 bases). The CDR3 contains 13 residues. Germline CDR1 reads SGHDT; CDR2 reads YYEEEE. The V gene lost 4 bases and the J gene lost 7 bases, with 11 bases spanning the gap. The CDR3 region has the DNA TGTGCCAGCAGCCCACAGGGAAACGGGGAGCTGTTTTTT. This encodes CASSPQGNGELFF.

This clone has more than one count but fewer than ten. The chain has TRBV7-2 and TRBJ1-3; possibly TRBD1 for D (5 bases). The CDR3 spans 16 residues. Trimming removed 11 bases from V and 1 base from J, with 21 bases in between. Germline V gene lookup returns CDR1 SGHTA and CDR2 FQGNSA. The CDR3 DNA follows: TGTGCCTCTCAGTTGAGAAGGGGCGGATCTGGAAACACCATATATTTT. It specifies CASQLRRGGSGNTIYF. Supplemented by reference TRBV7-2 and TRBJ1-3, the full variable domain reads GAGVSQSPSNKVTEKGKDVELRCDPISGHTALYWYRQSLGQGLEFLIYFQGNSAPDKSGLPSDRFSAERTGGSVSTLTIQRTQQEDSAVYLCASQLRRGGSGNTIYFGEGSWLTVV.

The gene calls are TRBV29-1 and TRBJ2-4; tentatively, D is TRBD1 (6 bases). CDR3 length: 13 residues. From germline, CDR1 is SQVTM and CDR2 ANQGSEA. V was cut by 7 bases and J by 1 base, with 11 bases left in between. CDR3 DNA: TGCAGCGGTGTCACAGGGGCCAAAAACATTCAGTACTTC. Protein product: CSGVTGAKNIQYF.

The V call is TRBV2, the J call TRBJ1-1; TRBD1 matches 9 bases. V was clipped by 6 bases and J by 6 bases; unmatched bases: 5. CDR3 length: 13 amino acids. Germline-derived CDR1 and CDR2 are SNHLY and FYNNEI. CDR3 DNA: TGTGCCAGCAGCGGGACAGGGTCCCCTGAAGCTTTCTTT. Its translation: CASSGTGSPEAFF.

The V gene is TRBV28, the J gene TRBJ2-7, with TRBD1 matching over 7 bases. Germline trimming cut 4 bases from V and 2 bases from J; bases unmatched to any gene: 5. Germline values: CDR1 MDHEN, CDR2 SYDVKM. This CDR3 comprises 14 residues. Here the CDR3 DNA reads TGTGCCAGCAGTTCCTGGGACAGCCCCTACGAGCAGTACTTC. Its translation: CASSSWDSPYEQYF.

This sequence joins TRBV27 and TRBJ1-4, with D tentatively TRBD1 (5 bases). V was pared by 0 bases and J by 5 bases, with 10 bases between. CDR1 is MNHEY and CDR2 is SMNVEV in the germline V gene (reference sequence). This CDR3 comprises 15 residues. The CDR3 loop is CASSLSPAGNEKLFF. For the CDR3, the DNA is TGTGCCAGCAGTTTATCGCCCGCAGGGAATGAAAAACTGTTTTTT.

This clone was detected a few times. V is TRBV10-3 and J is TRBJ2-7; TRBD2 aligns across 9 bases. Looked up from germline, CDR1 is ENHRY and CDR2 is SYGVKD. CDR3 size: 14 residues. V trimming: 7 bases; J trimming: 3 bases; junction bases outside the gene matches: 7. The CDR3 loop reads CAINPSGGSYEQYF. CDR3 sequence (DNA): TGTGCCATCAACCCAAGCGGGGGGAGCTACGAGCAGTACTTC.

Notes on this clone: Other DNA sequences in the same sample also yield this CDR3. The V and J genes are TRBV3-1 (or the pseudogene TRBV3-2) and TRBJ1-1; no firm D call. Germline V gene lookup returns CDR1 LGHDT and CDR2 YNNKEL (reference sequence). The CDR3 sequence is 13 residues long. V was pared by 1 base and J by 2 bases, with 5 bases between. Here the CDR3 reads CASSQVVNTEAFF. In nucleotides, the CDR3 is TGTGCCAGCAGCCAAGTAGTTAACACTGAAGCTTTCTTT.

The genes are TRBV10-3 and TRBJ1-4, with 10 bases aligning to TRBD1. Trimming took 6 bases from V and 7 from J; bases not matched to a gene: 5. The CDR3 totals 14 residues. Germline loops: CDR1 ENHRY, CDR2 SYGVKD. The CDR3 DNA is TGTGCCATCAGGAAGGACAGGGGGAGTGAAAAACTGTTTTTT. Protein product: CAIRKDRGSEKLFF.

The rearrangement links TRBV24-1 to TRBJ1-6; D remains ambiguous. This CDR3 is built from 13 residues. The V end lost 4 bases, the J end lost 7 bases, and 7 bases lay between the germline ends. Germline loops: CDR1 KGHDR, CDR2 SFDVKD. The CDR3 spells CATSEAGNSPLHF. As DNA, the CDR3 is TGTGCCACCAGTGAGGCAGGAAATTCACCCCTCCACTTT.

The chain employs TRBV7-2 and TRBJ1-1; possibly TRBD1 for D (6 bases). The V gene lost 2 bases and the J gene lost 10 bases, with 14 bases spanning the gap. The germline gives CDR1 SGHTA, CDR2 FQGNSA. The CDR3 has 13 residues. CDR3 amino acids: CASSLSRGGRAFF. The CDR3 DNA is TGTGCCAGCAGCTTAAGTAGAGGGGGAAGAGCTTTCTTT.

This chain joins TRBV9 and TRBJ2-2; 8 nucleotides agree with TRBD2. Trimming removed 0 bases from V and 7 bases from J; junction bases left unmatched: 5. Germline CDR1 and CDR2: SGDLS and YYNGEE. The CDR3 is 15 amino acids. The CDR3 reads CASSVESGGVGELFF. The CDR3 DNA follows: TGTGCCAGCAGCGTAGAAAGCGGGGGTGTCGGGGAGCTGTTTTTT.

The J gene is TRBJ2-7, the V gene TRBV29-1, with TRBD2 as a possible D gene (6 bases). Germline V gene sequence: CDR1 SQVTM, CDR2 ANQGSEA. There are 14 residues in the CDR3. Deletions cut 5 bases from V and 0 bases from J, with 14 bases between. This CDR3 is CSVIPRETSYEQYF. DNA of the CDR3: TGCAGCGTTATTCCCCGGGAGACCTCCTACGAGCAGTACTTC.

The sample holds one count of this clone. The rearrangement uses TRBV14 and TRBJ1-2; 8 nucleotides align to TRBD1. J was trimmed by 9 bases and V by 2 bases; bases with no gene match: 5. CDR1 is SGHDN, CDR2 FVKESK, per germline. This CDR3 comprises 13 residues. The CDR3 loop is CASSQFNRGSYTF. The CDR3 DNA reads as TGTGCCAGCAGCCAATTCAACAGGGGGAGCTACACCTTC. The full variable domain, completed using reference TRBV14 and TRBJ1-2, is EAGVTQFPSHSVIEKGQTVTLRCDPISGHDNLYWYRRVMGKEIKFLLHFVKESKQDESGMPNNRFLAERTGGTYSTLKVQPAELEDSGVYFCASSQFNRGSYTFGSGTRLTVV.

The genes are TRBV18 and TRBJ2-7, with D tentatively TRBD1 (6 bases). This CDR3 contains 18 residues. V dropped 3 bases and J dropped 2 bases, with 23 bases sitting between them. CDR1 KGHSH and CDR2 LQKENI come from the germline V gene. CDR3 DNA: TGTGCCAGCTCACCTCATTACTCCCGGGACATTGATCCCTACGAGCAGTACTTC. Encoded protein: CASSPHYSRDIDPYEQYF.